The 15 T cell receptor beta chains below all came from one sample that was sequenced in a study of CD8+ T cells in alopecia areata. The sample's treatment: oral pan-JAK inhibitor, 5-10 mg twice daily. Sequencing relied on a cDNA template that was reverse transcribed from extracted RNA. The table came from immunoSEQ multiplex PCR; TCRdb's copy has only in-frame clones and leaves some out. The data contain some 110,000 clones, roughly 50% of them singletons. The sequencing here drew on CD8+ T cells sorted from blood, taken at week 24, from a patient treated with tofacitinib. These receptor sequences come from a human donor with alopecia areata.

The V call is TRBV10-3, the J call TRBJ2-3; maybe TRBD1 (5 bases). Trimming left V 2 bases short and J 4 bases short, with 13 bases between. CDR1 and CDR2 (germline): ENHRY, SYGVKD. The CDR3 runs to 15 residues. CDR3 region: CAISEPSEGADTQYF. CDR3 sequence (DNA): TGTGCCATCAGTGAGCCTTCCGAAGGGGCAGATACGCAGTATTTT.

The rearrangement joins TRBV15 to TRBJ1-4; D remains unclear. Germline assignment: CDR1 LNHNV and CDR2 YYDKDF (reference sequence). Trimming stripped 4 bases from V and 0 bases from J, with 12 bases between. The CDR3 contains 16 residues. CDR3 DNA: TGTGCCACCAGCATTCCTCTAGCAGCAACTAATGAAAAACTGTTTTTT. It specifies CATSIPLAATNEKLFF.

J is TRBJ1-5 and V is TRBV5-6; the match to TRBD1 covers 7 bases. In germline, CDR1 is SGHDT, CDR2 YYEEEE. There are 14 residues in the CDR3. With 4 bases clipped from V and 2 bases from J, the junction kept 3 bases outside the gene matches. The CDR3 DNA is TGTGCCAGCAGCGACGGGACAGGCAATCAGCCCCAGCATTTT. The encoded protein is CASSDGTGNQPQHF.

The J gene is TRBJ2-1, the V gene TRBV27, with D possibly TRBD1 on 6 matching bases. From germline, CDR1 is MNHEY and CDR2 SMNVEV (reference sequence). This CDR3 spans 14 amino acids. V lost 3 bases and J 6 bases, leaving 12 bases between the germline ends. The CDR3 nucleotides read TGTGCCAGCAGTTTTAGACCAGGGGCCAATGAGCAGTTCTTC. It is translated as CASSFRPGANEQFF.

The chain employs TRBV7-9 and TRBJ1-2; 8 bases match TRBD1. Germline V lookup: CDR1 SEHNR, CDR2 FQNEAQ (reference sequence). This CDR3 is built from 15 residues. Trimming at V came to 5 bases and at J to 4 bases, leaving 9 bases not matched to a gene. CDR3 sequence: CASSIPGTGAYGYTF. The CDR3 nucleotides read TGTGCCAGCAGCATCCCCGGGACAGGAGCCTATGGCTACACCTTC.

The chain recombines TRBV27 with TRBJ2-1, with TRBD1 matching over 9 bases. The CDR3 runs to 15 residues. V lost 3 bases to trimming and J lost 1 base; unmatched junction nucleotides: 1. Per germline, CDR1 MNHEY and CDR2 SMNVEV (reference sequence). Here the CDR3 reads CASSLGQGSYNEQFF. The CDR3 DNA follows: TGTGCCAGCAGTTTGGGACAGGGATCCTACAATGAGCAGTTCTTC.

This clone was detected a few times. The rearrangement links TRBV10-3 to TRBJ1-5; D is uncertain. The CDR3 is made up of 14 amino acids. V was pared by 3 bases and J by 1 base, with 7 bases between. Germline V lookup: CDR1 ENHRY, CDR2 SYGVKD. The CDR3 is CAISEGQSNQPQHF. CDR3 nucleotides: TGTGCCATCAGTGAAGGGCAGAGCAATCAGCCCCAGCATTTT.

This clone was seen a handful of times. This CDR3 is CASSKSGSYEQYF. DNA of the CDR3: TGTGCCAGCTCCAAATCAGGGTCCTACGAGCAGTACTTC. The V gene is TRBV27, the J gene TRBJ2-7; tentatively, D is TRBD1 (5 bases). The CDR3 spans 13 residues. Germline lookup yields CDR1 MNHEY and CDR2 SMNVEV (reference sequence). The germline V and J ends were trimmed by 8 bases and 1 base, with 12 bases remaining between them.

This clone has more than one count but fewer than ten. Being one base from a much bigger clone, this may be a read error. The chain is built from TRBV6-1 and TRBJ2-3; 10 bases match TRBD1. CDR1 is MNHNS, CDR2 SASEGT, per germline. J gave up 4 bases and V 3 bases, and 4 bases lay outside the gene matches. The CDR3 is 15 residues long. CDR3 coding DNA: TGTGCCAGCAGTGACTCGACAGGGGGCCCAGATACGCAGTATTTT. Translated: CASSDSTGGPDTQYF.

The chain joins TRBV5-1 to TRBJ2-2; D is possibly TRBD1 (6 bases). This CDR3 region has 15 residues. CDR1 and CDR2 from the germline V gene are SGHRS and YFSETQ. V was cut by 4 bases and J by 2 bases, with 12 bases left in between. The CDR3 bases are TGCGCCAGCAGCGACCGGGACAACAACACCGGGGAGCTGTTTTTT. Its translation is CASSDRDNNTGELFF.

The rearrangement links TRBV25-1 to TRBJ1-1; D uncertain. CDR1 and CDR2 from the germline V gene are MGHDK and SYGVNS. The length of the CDR3 is 11 residues. The V and J ends lost 4 bases and 6 bases respectively, with 6 bases between them. The CDR3 region is CASSGFAEAFF. The CDR3 DNA follows: TGTGCCAGCAGTGGATTCGCTGAAGCTTTCTTT.

This clone showed up just a few times. Other DNA sequences in the sample encode the same CDR3. The chain couples TRBV6-6 to TRBJ2-7; 11 nucleotides agree with TRBD2. This CDR3 is 14 amino acids long. Trimming at V came to 2 bases and at J to 3 bases, leaving 0 bases not matched to a gene. Per germline, CDR1 MNHNY and CDR2 SVGAGI (reference sequence). The CDR3 spells CASSYGTSGYEQYF. The CDR3 DNA follows: TGTGCCAGCAGTTACGGGACTAGCGGCTACGAGCAGTACTTC.

V usage is TRBV15 and J usage is TRBJ1-1; no firm D call. There are 14 residues in the CDR3. From germline, CDR1 is LNHNV and CDR2 YYDKDF (reference sequence). V dropped 8 bases and J dropped 0 bases, with 13 bases sitting between them. In DNA, the CDR3 is TGTGCCACCTCCTTCACACGCATGAACACTGAAGCTTTCTTT. Translation gives CATSFTRMNTEAFF.

This clone was counted only a few times. This sequence joins TRBV7-6 and TRBJ1-1; D perhaps matches TRBD1 (5 bases). Germline-derived CDR1 and CDR2 are SGHVS and FNYEAQ. Trimming pared 5 bases from V and 3 bases from J, leaving 13 bases between. There are 14 residues in the CDR3. The CDR3 DNA reads as TGTGCCAGCAGCCGAAGAGGCAGGGACACTGAAGCTTTCTTT. This encodes CASSRRGRDTEAFF.

V and J are TRBV30 and TRBJ1-3; D is possibly TRBD1 (6 bases). CDR1 GTSNPN and CDR2 SVGIG come from the germline V gene (reference sequence). Between the trimmed V and J ends, which lost 5 bases and 1 base, there was a span of 12 bases. The CDR3 runs 14 residues. The CDR3 loop is CAWRTVTSGNTIYF. CDR3 sequence (DNA): TGTGCCTGGCGGACAGTTACATCTGGAAACACCATATATTTT.